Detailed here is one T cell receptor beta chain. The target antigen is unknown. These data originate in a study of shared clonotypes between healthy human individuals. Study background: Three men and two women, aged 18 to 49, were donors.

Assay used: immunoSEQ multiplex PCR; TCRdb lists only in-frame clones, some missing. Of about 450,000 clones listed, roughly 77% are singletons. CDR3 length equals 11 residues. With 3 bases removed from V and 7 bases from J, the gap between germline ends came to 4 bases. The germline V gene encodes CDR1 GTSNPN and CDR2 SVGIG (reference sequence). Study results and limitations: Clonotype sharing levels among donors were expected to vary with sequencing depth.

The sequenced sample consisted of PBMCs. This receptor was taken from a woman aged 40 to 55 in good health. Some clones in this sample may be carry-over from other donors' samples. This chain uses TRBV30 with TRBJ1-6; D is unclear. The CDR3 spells CAWRENSPLHF. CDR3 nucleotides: TGTGCCTGGAGGGAGAATTCACCCCTCCACTTT.